Following are 29 T cell receptor beta chains from one sample sequenced in a study of shared clonotypes between healthy human individuals (TCRdb year 2020). Libraries were prepared through the immunoSEQ multiplex PCR assay. Not all clones reach the TCRdb copy of this immuneACCESS table, which keeps in-frame sequences only. Checked studies attribute under half of the gap to unresolved V genes and leave the rest unexplained. The sample table contains 2 million to 2.5 million clones; only one count was recorded for 90% to 96% of them. The ten largest clones add up to around 0.13% of the sample. The sample was naive CD4+ T cells sorted from blood. What the cell subset or site label conveys for this sample: CD45RA+ positively selected. These receptors all stem from a man younger than 30 in good health.

This clone has only one observation. The gene calls are TRBV5-1 and TRBJ2-3; D is undetermined. The germline gives CDR1 SGHRS, CDR2 YFSETQ. The V gene lost 0 bases and the J gene lost 10 bases, with 9 bases spanning the gap. The CDR3 consists of 12 residues. CDR3 bases: TGCGCCAGCAGCTTGGACTACCAGGCGCAGTATTTT. It encodes CASSLDYQAQYF. Looking up the rest from reference TRBV5-1 and TRBJ2-3 gives the full variable domain: KAGVTQTPRYLIKTRGQQVTLSCSPISGHRSVSWYQQTPGQGLQFLFEYFSETQRNKGNFPGRFSGRQFSNSRSEMNVSTLELGDSALYLCASSLDYQAQYFGPGTRLTVL.

This chain uses TRBV5-1 with TRBJ1-4, with D unclear. Germline V gene lookup returns CDR1 SGHRS and CDR2 YFSETQ. The CDR3 totals 15 residues. V lost 0 bases and J lost 7, with 13 bases in between. This CDR3 is CASSLEGRLAEKLFF. The CDR3 DNA follows: TGCGCCAGCAGCTTGGAGGGCAGGCTGGCTGAAAAACTGTTTTTT.

V gene TRBV2 combines with J gene TRBJ2-1; 8 bases match TRBD2. This CDR3 has 14 residues. With V trimmed by 10 bases and J by 6 bases, 11 bases remained unmatched. Germline V CDR1 and CDR2: SNHLY, FYNNEI. CDR3 sequence: CATLQREGPNEQFF. The CDR3 DNA reads as TGTGCCACCCTGCAACGGGAGGGCCCCAATGAGCAGTTCTTC.

V gene TRBV25-1 combines with J gene TRBJ2-7; D may correspond to TRBD1 or TRBD2 (6 bases each). Germline CDR1 MGHDK, CDR2 SYGVNS. This CDR3 contains 16 residues. Trimming stripped 2 bases from V and 3 bases from J, with 17 bases between. The CDR3: CASSEGGGRGDYEQYF. For the CDR3, the DNA is TGTGCCAGCAGTGAAGGTGGGGGGCGTGGGGACTACGAGCAGTACTTC.

V and J are TRBV6-1 and TRBJ2-7, with 10 positions matching TRBD2. Germline-derived CDR1 and CDR2 are MNHNS and SASEGT. The CDR3 has 15 residues. V was clipped by 5 bases and J by 5 bases; unmatched bases: 9. In DNA, the CDR3 is TGTGCCAGCAGTCAGCAACTAGCGGGAATGGACGAGCAGTACTTC. Residues: CASSQQLAGMDEQYF.

The V call is TRBV5-1, the J call TRBJ2-3; 9 bases are shared with TRBD1. The CDR3 has 16 residues. V gave up 3 bases and J gave up 2 bases; unmatched junction bases: 7. Looked up from germline, CDR1 is SGHRS and CDR2 is YFSETQ. The CDR3 spells CASSSSGTGLTDTQYF. CDR3 bases: TGCGCCAGCAGCTCATCCGGGACAGGGCTCACAGATACGCAGTATTTT.

The CDR3 DNA is TGTGCCAGCAGTTACGGCAGGGCCAATGAGCAGTTCTTC. Amino acid sequence: CASSYGRANEQFF. V and J are TRBV6-6 and TRBJ2-1; tentative D call: TRBD1 (5 bases). The V gene's germline CDR1 is MNHNY and CDR2 SVGAGI (reference sequence). The length of the CDR3 is 13 residues. Trimming shortened V by 2 bases and J by 6 bases, and 8 bases separated the two germline ends.

V and J are TRBV27 and TRBJ2-3, with a tentative D call TRBD2 (7 bases). CDR1 is MNHEY, CDR2 SMNVEV, per germline (reference sequence). The length of the CDR3 is 17 residues. V lost 4 bases, J lost 5 bases, and 22 bases lay in between. The CDR3: CASSSQLLGRDKDTQYF. DNA for the CDR3: TGTGCCAGCAGTTCCCAACTCTTGGGGAGGGACAAAGATACGCAGTATTTT.

The chain recombines TRBV7-9 with TRBJ1-1; the D is unclear. Germline CDR1 is SEHNR and CDR2 is FQNEAQ (reference sequence). Trimming shortened V by 3 bases and J by 8 bases, and 7 bases separated the two germline ends. CDR3 length equals 11 residues. The CDR3 region is CASSLTSEAFF. As DNA, the CDR3 is TGTGCCAGCAGCTTGACATCCGAAGCTTTCTTT.

This rearrangement joins TRBV27 to TRBJ2-3; 7 nucleotides agree with TRBD1. V was clipped by 7 bases and J by 3 bases; unmatched bases: 7. The CDR3 totals 14 residues. Per the germline V gene, CDR1 is MNHEY and CDR2 is SMNVEV (reference sequence). The CDR3 here is CASTLQGRTDTQYF. CDR3 nucleotide sequence: TGTGCCAGCACCTTACAGGGGAGAACAGATACGCAGTATTTT.

V is TRBV9 and J is TRBJ2-5, with no clear D. This CDR3 is built from 12 residues. Germline CDR1 and CDR2: SGDLS and YYNGEE. Trimming cost V 0 bases and J 7 bases, with 7 bases left between them. CDR3 residues: CASSVDTRTQYF. The CDR3 bases are TGTGCCAGCAGCGTAGACACTCGGACCCAGTACTTC.

A single count supports this clone. The chain employs TRBV30 and TRBJ2-2, with D possibly being TRBD2 (7 bases). Trimming removed 0 bases at V and 1 base at J, with 12 bases between. The length of the CDR3 is 16 residues. Germline loops: CDR1 GTSNPN, CDR2 SVGIG (reference sequence). The CDR3 spells CAWSVGGAVNTGELFF. The CDR3 bases are TGTGCCTGGAGTGTAGGGGGGGCGGTGAACACCGGGGAGCTGTTTTTT.

The CDR3: CASSPRAGGETQYF. In DNA form, the CDR3 reads TGTGCCAGCTCACCTCGTGCGGGGGGAGAGACCCAGTACTTC. The chain combines TRBV18 with TRBJ2-5; 8 nucleotides align to TRBD2. Germline V gene sequence: CDR1 KGHSH, CDR2 LQKENI. This CDR3 has 14 amino acids. Trimming took 3 bases from V and 4 from J; bases not matched to a gene: 4.

The chain couples TRBV11-2 to TRBJ1-5; 9 bases are a match to TRBD1. CDR3 length: 14 residues. Trimming at V came to 5 bases and at J to 6 bases, leaving 5 bases not matched to a gene. Germline V gene data show CDR1 as SGHAT and CDR2 as FQNNGV. DNA of the CDR3: TGTGCCAGCAGCGAAGGGACAGGGACTCAGCCCCAGCATTTT. Amino acids: CASSEGTGTQPQHF.

The chain has TRBV30 and TRBJ2-1; D gene uncertain. The CDR3 spans 15 residues. The V gene's germline CDR1 is GTSNPN and CDR2 SVGIG (reference sequence). Trimming pared 4 bases from V and 0 bases from J, leaving 13 bases between. Written as DNA, the CDR3 is TGTGCCTGGACCATCGGCAGGAGCTCCTACAATGAGCAGTTCTTC. Its protein is CAWTIGRSSYNEQFF.

This chain links TRBV19 with TRBJ1-3; TRBD1 might be the D (5 bases). In germline, CDR1 is LNHDA, CDR2 SQIVND (reference sequence). Trimming shortened V by 3 bases and J by 1 base, and 7 bases separated the two germline ends. CDR3 length: 14 amino acids. In DNA, the CDR3 is TGTGCCAGTAGTATGCGACAGTCTGGAAACACCATATATTTT. Its protein product is CASSMRQSGNTIYF.

This chain links TRBV4-1 with TRBJ2-3, with D unclear. V was clipped by 4 bases and J by 4 bases, with 3 bases between them. The CDR3 length is 11 residues. Germline V gene data show CDR1 as MGHRA and CDR2 as YSYEKL. This CDR3 reads CASSRADTQYF. For the CDR3, the DNA is TGCGCCAGCAGCCGGGCAGATACGCAGTATTTT.

The chain is built from TRBV28 and TRBJ1-4, with D perhaps matching TRBD1 (6 bases). This CDR3 is 17 amino acids long. Looked up from germline, CDR1 is MDHEN and CDR2 is SYDVKM. V was shortened by 4 bases and J by 7 bases, with 22 bases between the two germline ends. The CDR3 sequence: CASSSPDLRDNAEKLFF. The CDR3 DNA follows: TGTGCCAGCAGTTCGCCTGACCTCCGGGACAACGCTGAAAAACTGTTTTTT.

The chain uses TRBV7-2 and TRBJ2-4; unclear D gene. Germline V CDR1 and CDR2: SGHTA, FQGNSA. The CDR3 is 14 amino acids. Trimming cost V 1 base and J 3 bases, with 7 bases left between them. CDR3 bases: TGTGCCAGCAGCTTAGAGTGGGGCAAAAACATTCAGTACTTC. Translating gives CASSLEWGKNIQYF.

This clone was seen a single time. CDR3 bases: TGTGCCAGCAGTTTGGCGGGTAACTCCTACGAGCAGTACTTC. This sequence encodes CASSLAGNSYEQYF. The chain couples TRBV28 to TRBJ2-7; D possibly corresponds to TRBD2 (5 bases). V lost 3 bases and J 0 bases, leaving 9 bases between the germline ends. The CDR3 has 14 amino acids. From germline, CDR1 is MDHEN and CDR2 SYDVKM. The whole variable domain, filled in from reference TRBV28 and TRBJ2-7, reads DVKVTQSSRYLVKRTGEKVFLECVQDMDHENMFWYRQDPGLGLRLIYFSYDVKMKEKGDIPEGYSVSREKKERFSLILESASTNQTSMYLCASSLAGNSYEQYFGPGTRLTVT.

The chain couples TRBV10-3 to TRBJ2-1, with D perhaps matching TRBD2 (5 bases). CDR1 is ENHRY and CDR2 is SYGVKD in the germline V gene. The V end lost 0 bases, the J end lost 9 bases, and 9 bases lay between the germline ends. This CDR3 has 13 residues. The CDR3 loop is CAISESPSPEQFF. Written as DNA, the CDR3 is TGTGCCATCAGTGAGTCGCCTAGCCCTGAGCAGTTCTTC.

The CDR3 coding sequence is TGTGCCAGCAGCAATTGGGGCAGGGCCAATTCACCCCTCCACTTT. It specifies CASSNWGRANSPLHF. The V call is TRBV21-1, the J call TRBJ1-6; the listed D gene, TRBD1, was not tested against the DNA. TRBV21-1 is annotated as a pseudogene. The CDR3 extends over 15 amino acids.

The V and J genes are TRBV5-1 and TRBJ1-2; TRBD1 aligns across 8 bases. This CDR3 contains 17 residues. The germline gives CDR1 SGHRS, CDR2 YFSETQ. V lost 4 bases, J lost 2 bases, and 13 bases stayed unmatched. The CDR3 here is CASSLGQGALLNYGYTF. Here the CDR3 DNA reads TGCGCCAGCAGCCTGGGGCAGGGGGCGCTTCTAAACTATGGCTACACCTTC.

The V and J genes are TRBV2 and TRBJ1-2, with 7 bases that match TRBD1. CDR1 is SNHLY and CDR2 is FYNNEI in the germline V gene. Trimming removed 6 bases from V and 5 bases from J; junction bases left unmatched: 6. This CDR3 comprises 13 residues. CDR3 loop: CASRDGQVYGYTF. The CDR3 coding sequence is TGTGCCAGCAGAGACGGACAGGTTTATGGCTACACCTTC.

This clone is a singleton in its sample. This chain connects TRBV14 to TRBJ2-7; 8 bases agree with TRBD1. The CDR3 has 16 amino acids. Germline V CDR1 and CDR2: SGHDN, FVKESK. V shed 1 base and J 4 bases; nucleotides not matched to a gene: 9. This CDR3 is CASSQVQGTGLYEQYF. The CDR3 DNA reads TGTGCCAGCAGCCAAGTTCAGGGGACAGGTCTGTACGAGCAGTACTTC. Full variable domain (rest looked up from reference TRBV14 and TRBJ2-7): EAGVTQFPSHSVIEKGQTVTLRCDPISGHDNLYWYRRVMGKEIKFLLHFVKESKQDESGMPNNRFLAERTGGTYSTLKVQPAELEDSGVYFCASSQVQGTGLYEQYFGPGTRLTVT.

The J gene is TRBJ1-6, the V gene TRBV12-5; TRBD1 might be the D (6 bases). V gave up 5 bases and J gave up 15 bases, with 17 bases separating them. The CDR3 is 13 residues long. Germline V gene lookup returns CDR1 LGHNT and CDR2 FRNRAP. This chain's CDR3 is CASGIGTRISLHF. The CDR3 coding sequence is TGTGCTAGTGGTATCGGGACACGCATTAGCCTCCACTTT.

This chain uses TRBV5-1 with TRBJ2-1; 10 bases line up with TRBD2. The germline V gene encodes CDR1 SGHRS and CDR2 YFSETQ. This CDR3 region has 15 residues. V shed 0 bases, J shed 13 bases, and the junction held 10 bases outside the gene matches. The CDR3 loop is CASSLGTGLAVNQFF. CDR3 sequence (DNA): TGCGCCAGCAGCTTGGGGACTGGACTAGCGGTTAATCAGTTCTTC.

Regarding this clone: Other DNA sequences from this sample encode an identical CDR3 as well. The rearrangement uses TRBV2 and TRBJ2-3; D gene unclear. This CDR3 spans 13 amino acids. Trimming left V 1 base short and J 3 bases short, with 5 bases between. Germline CDR1 and CDR2: SNHLY and FYNNEI. The CDR3 region has the DNA TGTGCCAGCAGTGAAGGGGGTACAGATACGCAGTATTTT. Its protein product is CASSEGGTDTQYF.

V and J are TRBV18 and TRBJ2-1; 10 bases are a match to TRBD1. CDR3 size: 15 residues. V was pared by 3 bases and J by 8 bases, with 7 bases of the junction left unmatched. The germline gives CDR1 KGHSH, CDR2 LQKENI. The DNA for the CDR3 is TGTGCCAGCTCACCCCGGGACAGGGGTGTCTATGAGCAGTTCTTC. Its protein is CASSPRDRGVYEQFF. The whole variable domain, remainder taken from reference TRBV18 and TRBJ2-1, is NAGVMQNPRHLVRRRGQEARLRCSPMKGHSHVYWYRQLPEEGLKFMVYLQKENIIDESGMPKERFSAEFPKEGPSILRIQQVVRGDSAAYFCASSPRDRGVYEQFFGPGTRLTVL.